This T cell receptor beta chain appears in the sequencing data of a study of T cells in Graves' hyperthyroidism and ophthalmopathy (dated by TCRdb to between 2018 and 2020). Background on the whole study: Peripheral blood samples were taken at the time of initial diagnosis, prior to any treatment. Thyroid tissue and blood T-cell repertoires from roughly six Graves' hyperthyroidism patients were also compared in the study. An independent validation cohort of some 18 hyperthyroidism patients and 17 patients who later progressed to ophthalmopathy tested prospective prediction of ophthalmopathy. For training and testing, the 95 to 100 patients in the discovery cohort were randomly divided in a 7:3 ratio. Following sampling, methimazole starting at 30 mg daily was given to hyperthyroidism patients, and high-dose intravenous methylprednisolone was given to ophthalmopathy patients. The paper describes TCR Vbeta CDR3 sequencing of roughly 130 peripheral blood samples, made up of 43 ophthalmopathy patients, over 70 hyperthyroidism patients and 17 progressor patients. To identify TCR V-J signatures that set the groups apart, the researchers used a discovery cohort of 90 to 100 patients, made up of under 50 with Graves' ophthalmopathy and 57 with stable Graves' hyperthyroidism. The paper's findings and limits, for the study overall: A model built on a 13 V-J signature distinguished ophthalmopathy from stable hyperthyroidism, reaching around 87% sensitivity and approximately 81% specificity in cross-validation and 80%/75% in testing. In validation, the model predicted progression to ophthalmopathy a median of 6.5 months before onset, with about 70% sensitivity and 72.22% specificity. Sample size was not statistically predetermined, and investigators were not blinded to group allocation. Most expanded thyroid clonotypes (frequency above 0.001) were also detected in blood, suggesting blood repertoires may reflect thyroid immune responses.

This clonotype was counted many times. The antigen it binds to is not known. No clone much larger than this one lies a single base away; base qualities are absent. In the ophthalmopathy patients, disease was moderately to severely active, with a Clinical Activity Score of 3 or more, a NOSPECS grade of 4 or more, and a duration of less than 3 months. The study excluded patients with uncontrolled infections, other autoimmune diseases, pregnancy or lactation. Diagnoses relied on clinical symptoms, serum thyroxine and TRAb, thyroid ultrasound and orbital computed tomography. PBMCs were separated from approximately 9.9 ml of fresh peripheral blood using Ficoll-Paque density gradient centrifugation. Trizol reagent was used to extract total RNA, and RNA quality was then checked on an Agilent 2100 Bioanalyzer. A distance of 23 bases separates the germline ends of V and J, which lose 6 bases and 2 bases respectively. CDR1 and CDR2 are read off the germline V gene (reference sequence) as DFQATT and SNEGSKA. Measured from the cysteine to the phenylalanine, the CDR3 is 17 residues long. Only CDR3 DNA remains: 51 bases, in frame from the first base.

The TCR beta CDR3 regions were amplified from RNA transcripts. For the first round of RT-PCR on the TCR CDR3, the HTBI primer set was used together with the Qiagen OneStep RT-PCR kit. The libraries were constructed in a second round of multiplex PCR and then size-selected and purified. Libraries were sequenced paired-end with 100 bp reads on an Illumina HiSeq2000. The original pipeline was this. SOAPnuke was used to process the raw data, removing reads that contained adapters or uncalled bases, had a mean Phred below 15, or lacked an exact match to the constant primer or identifier. COPE v1.2.5 was used to merge high-quality paired reads, and clonotypes were defined as unique nucleotide sequences. MiTCR v1.1 was used to align the clonotypes against IMGT TRBV, TRBD and TRBJ reference segments. The analysis included only V-J combinations with a frequency above 0.0001, which together covered roughly 99% of the repertoires. A TCS score was defined as the ratio of F50 (clonal expansion) to E x V (chaos), with BLOSUM62-based TCRdist applied between CDR3 peptides within each V-J. Welch's t-statistics and random forest reduced roughly 530 V-J features to roughly 13, which were used in a naive Bayes classifier (R e1071). Through fastp at Q25 and MiXCR, TCRdb rebuilt clones from the public reads, retaining in-frame beta chains. Merged by CDR3 protein, the rows form single entries marked with the most common genes and DNA. The V and J calls, along with clone size, are taken from TCRdb and not from the paper's own processing. This sample holds about 520,000 distinct CDR3 sequences; approximately 24% were observed only once. About 11% of the sample is taken by the ten largest.

The material sequenced was blood. This chain joins TRBV20-1 to TRBJ1-5; the best D guess is TRBD1, with 5 bases matching. The receptor comes from a woman aged 25 to 45 with Graves' ophthalmopathy. At the DNA level, the sequence is TGCAGTGCCAAAGCGGGACTAGGGGACGGGGGCAATCAGCCCCAGCATTTT. Its protein product is CSAKAGLGDGGNQPQHF.